The 27 T cell receptor beta chains reported below all come from one sample, sequenced in a study of cytomegalovirus exposure and HLA in healthy donors. Only in-frame clones appear in the TCRdb table, and some are missing; sequencing was by immunoSEQ multiplex PCR. Of tens of thousands of clones in the sample, 94% were seen once. What was sequenced was PBMCs. Every receptor here comes from a man aged 18 to 29 in good health and CMV-seropositive.

The chain carries TRBV5-4 and TRBJ1-1; tentatively, D is TRBD1 (5 bases). The V and J ends lost 3 bases and 1 base respectively, with 10 bases between them. Germline CDR1 is SGHNT and CDR2 is YYREEE (reference sequence). CDR3 length equals 14 residues. The CDR3 loop reads CASSSSQGNTEAFF. The DNA for the CDR3 is TGTGCCAGCAGCTCATCCCAGGGGAACACTGAAGCTTTCTTT.

The chain carries TRBV7-9 and TRBJ2-3, with D maybe TRBD2 (6 bases). Looked up from germline, CDR1 is SEHNR and CDR2 is FQNEAQ (reference sequence). CDR3 size: 16 residues. V was pared by 1 base and J by 6 bases, with 17 bases between. In DNA, the CDR3 is TGTGCCAGCAGCTTAGGAGGGGACTGGGGTACGGATACGCAGTATTTT. It yields the protein CASSLGGDWGTDTQYF.

This chain joins TRBV9 and TRBJ1-4; D ambiguous. Germline loops: CDR1 SGDLS, CDR2 YYNGEE. V was shortened by 3 bases and J by 6 bases, with 18 bases between the two germline ends. The length of the CDR3 is 16 residues. Here the CDR3 DNA reads TGTGCCAGCAGCGCGGGCGGTCGACGGCGGGATGAAAAACTGTTTTTT. Protein sequence: CASSAGGRRRDEKLFF.

The CDR3 is CASGTGFNQPQHF. The CDR3, as DNA: TGTGCCAGCGGGACAGGCTTTAATCAGCCCCAGCATTTT. The rearrangement uses TRBV6-5 and TRBJ1-5; 8 bases line up with TRBD1. The ends lost 8 bases at V and 4 bases at J; junction bases unmatched: 4. The CDR3 covers 13 residues. Germline lookup yields CDR1 MNHEY and CDR2 SVGAGI.

The gene calls are TRBV28 and TRBJ1-2, with 11 bases identical to TRBD1. This CDR3 is built from 21 residues. CDR1 is MDHEN and CDR2 is SYDVKM in the germline V gene. V lost 6 bases and J lost 0; bases outside the gene matches: 21. CDR3 coding DNA: TGTGCCAGCAGGCTAACTATGGCTCTTCGGACAGGGGGCAAGCCTAACTATGGCTACACCTTC. It translates to CASRLTMALRTGGKPNYGYTF.

The chain has TRBV7-8 and TRBJ2-6; 7 positions match TRBD2. Per germline, CDR1 SGHVS and CDR2 FQNEAQ. The CDR3 runs to 20 residues. J was trimmed by 1 base and V by 0 bases; bases with no gene match: 12. The CDR3 nucleotides are TGTGCCAGCAGCTTAGCGCGGGCGGGAGACATCCGATCTGGGGCCAACGTCCTGACTTTC. This sequence encodes CASSLARAGDIRSGANVLTF.

J is TRBJ2-1 and V is TRBV6-5, with TRBD1 matching 7 bases. This CDR3 region has 14 residues. V dropped 0 bases and J dropped 4; count of bases not matched to a gene: 0. In germline, CDR1 is MNHEY, CDR2 SVGAGI. The CDR3 loop is CASSYSGQYNEQFF. The CDR3 DNA follows: TGTGCCAGCAGTTACTCGGGACAGTACAATGAGCAGTTCTTC.

This rearrangement joins TRBV6-1 to TRBJ2-5; 9 nucleotides agree with TRBD1. Trimming removed 1 base from V and 3 bases from J; junction bases left unmatched: 6. This CDR3 comprises 16 residues. Per germline, CDR1 MNHNS and CDR2 SASEGT. The CDR3 region has the DNA TGTGCCAGCAGTGAAGAAGGGACAGGGAAAGAAGAGACCCAGTACTTC. Protein: CASSEEGTGKEETQYF.

The genes are TRBV6-5 and TRBJ2-7, with 14 bases fitting TRBD2. CDR3 length equals 16 residues. Germline CDR1 is MNHEY and CDR2 is SVGAGI. The V gene end was trimmed by 4 bases and the J gene end by 2 bases; junction bases not matched to a gene: 4. CDR3 protein: CASSFRTSGRPYEQYF. The CDR3 nucleotides are TGTGCCAGCAGTTTTAGGACTAGCGGGAGGCCCTACGAGCAGTACTTC.

V usage is TRBV7-9 and J usage is TRBJ2-7, with 7 nucleotides matching TRBD2. CDR1 and CDR2 (germline): SEHNR, FQNEAQ (reference sequence). J gave up 3 bases and V 8 bases, and 10 bases lay outside the gene matches. The CDR3 sequence is 14 residues long. DNA for the CDR3: TGTGCCAGCCGGCCCCAGGGAGGGGTCTACGAGCAGTACTTC. Translating gives CASRPQGGVYEQYF.

The J gene is TRBJ1-3, the V gene TRBV7-9; no definite D call. The CDR3 is 13 residues long. Deletions cut 8 bases from V and 6 bases from J, with 14 bases between. Germline CDR1 SEHNR, CDR2 FQNEAQ (reference sequence). The DNA for the CDR3 is TGTGCCAGCCTGGGGTTAGCGGAAAACACCATATATTTT. The encoded protein is CASLGLAENTIYF.

The chain joins TRBV11-3 to TRBJ2-5; 12 nucleotides align to TRBD1. The length of the CDR3 is 14 residues. In germline, CDR1 is SGHNT, CDR2 YENEEA. V lost 5 bases and J lost 5; bases outside the gene matches: 3. The CDR3 sequence is CASSTGQGAETQYF. As DNA, the CDR3 is TGTGCCAGCAGCACGGGACAGGGGGCCGAGACCCAGTACTTC.

J is TRBJ2-5 and V is TRBV5-1; 7 positions agree with TRBD2. Trimming took 2 bases from V and 5 from J; bases not matched to a gene: 18. The germline V gene has CDR1 SGHRS and CDR2 YFSETQ. The CDR3 runs to 18 residues. The CDR3 sequence is CASSFGFRDYEEGETQYF. CDR3 sequence (DNA): TGCGCCAGCAGCTTTGGCTTCCGGGACTACGAAGAAGGGGAGACCCAGTACTTC.

The V and J genes are TRBV19 and TRBJ2-7; 8 positions match TRBD2. CDR1 and CDR2 (germline): LNHDA, SQIVND (reference sequence). V gave up 6 bases and J gave up 4 bases; unmatched junction bases: 11. There are 15 residues in the CDR3. The CDR3 DNA reads TGTGCCAGTAGCATCGAGTCGGGGGGGGCTTACGAGCAGTACTTC. Protein: CASSIESGGAYEQYF.

This sequence joins TRBV19 and TRBJ2-7; TRBD2 matches 12 bases. The CDR3 has 15 amino acids. Trimming removed 5 bases from V and 2 bases from J; junction bases left unmatched: 4. CDR1 and CDR2 from the germline V gene are LNHDA and SQIVND (reference sequence). CDR3 sequence: CASSSASGGAYEQYF. Written as DNA, the CDR3 is TGTGCCAGTAGTTCCGCTAGCGGGGGGGCCTACGAGCAGTACTTC.

The chain links TRBV2 to TRBJ2-5; 9 nucleotides agree with TRBD2. This CDR3 is 15 amino acids long. The trim removed 4 bases at V and 2 bases at J, leaving 5 bases unmatched. Germline V gene data show CDR1 as SNHLY and CDR2 as FYNNEI. The CDR3 region has the DNA TGTGCCAGCAGTGGTAGCGGGGGCCAACAAGAGACCCAGTACTTC. Protein sequence: CASSGSGGQQETQYF.

CDR3 protein: CASSFTHGLAVQETQYF. The CDR3, as DNA: TGTGCCAGCAGCTTTACACACGGACTAGCAGTACAAGAGACCCAGTACTTC. This chain uses TRBV7-9 with TRBJ2-5; 8 bases align to TRBD2. The CDR3 is 17 residues long. V shed 3 bases, J shed 2 bases, and the junction held 11 bases outside the gene matches. CDR1 SEHNR and CDR2 FQNEAQ come from the germline V gene (reference sequence). Full variable domain (rest looked up from reference TRBV7-9 and TRBJ2-5): DTGVSQNPRHKITKRGQNVTFRCDPISEHNRLYWYRQTLGQGPEFLTYFQNEAQLEKSRLLSDRFSAERPKGSFSTLEIQRTEQGDSAMYLCASSFTHGLAVQETQYFGPGTRLLVL.

The table lists this clone with a count of one. The chain joins TRBV5-8 to TRBJ1-1; D remains unclear. Per germline, CDR1 SGHTS and CDR2 YDEGEE. The CDR3 is 13 amino acids. Trimming removed 2 bases at V and 11 bases at J, with 16 bases between. In DNA, the CDR3 is TGTGCCAGCAGCTTTCCCCTGGAGGGATCGGCTTTCTTT. It translates to CASSFPLEGSAFF.

The chain carries TRBV6-6 and TRBJ2-1; 9 bases agree with TRBD1. There are 16 residues in the CDR3. Germline CDR1 and CDR2: MNHNY and SVGAGI (reference sequence). The V and J ends lost 7 bases and 3 bases, in that order; junction bases with no gene match: 10. In DNA form, the CDR3 reads TGTGCCAGCAATTTACTCCGGGACAGGGACTACAATGAGCAGTTCTTC. Residues: CASNLLRDRDYNEQFF.

This sequence joins TRBV29-1 and TRBJ1-1, with 7 bases lining up with TRBD1. J gave up 6 bases and V 4 bases, and 5 bases lay outside the gene matches. CDR3 size: 12 residues. The germline gives CDR1 SQVTM, CDR2 ANQGSEA. CDR3 coding DNA: TGCAGCGTTGCTTGGCAGGGGGCTGAAGCTTTCTTT. Its protein is CSVAWQGAEAFF.

V gene TRBV10-3 combines with J gene TRBJ2-2; D is possibly TRBD2 (6 bases). The CDR3 loop spans 13 amino acids. V was cut by 10 bases and J by 3 bases, with 12 bases left in between. Germline V gene sequence: CDR1 ENHRY, CDR2 SYGVKD. This chain's CDR3 is CATRDSDTGELFF. The DNA for the CDR3 is TGTGCCACCCGGGACTCCGACACCGGGGAGCTGTTTTTT.

The V gene is TRBV9, the J gene TRBJ1-2; perhaps TRBD1 as D (6 bases). Trimming left V 4 bases short and J 1 base short, with 17 bases between. The germline CDR1 and CDR2 sequences are SGDLS and YYNGEE. This CDR3 comprises 16 residues. The CDR3 loop reads CASSHQQGRSNYGYTF. The DNA for the CDR3 is TGTGCCAGCAGCCATCAACAGGGTCGGAGTAACTATGGCTACACCTTC. Looking up the rest from reference TRBV9 and TRBJ1-2 gives the full variable domain: DSGVTQTPKHLITATGQRVTLRCSPRSGDLSVYWYQQSLDQGLQFLIQYYNGEERAKGNILERFSAQQFPDLHSELNLSSLELGDSALYFCASSHQQGRSNYGYTFGSGTRLTVV.

The chain combines TRBV9 with TRBJ2-7; 8 positions match TRBD2. The CDR3 consists of 17 residues. CDR1 SGDLS and CDR2 YYNGEE come from the germline V gene. With 0 bases clipped from V and 2 bases from J, the junction kept 10 bases outside the gene matches. The DNA for the CDR3 is TGTGCCAGCAGCGTAGGTCCCCTCACTAGCGGAGCCTACGAGCAGTACTTC. It specifies CASSVGPLTSGAYEQYF.

This chain uses TRBV7-6 with TRBJ2-7; D is ambiguous. CDR1 and CDR2 from the germline V gene are SGHVS and FNYEAQ. The CDR3 is 12 amino acids. V shed 5 bases and J shed 4 bases, with 9 bases lying between them. CDR3 nucleotides: TGTGCCAGCAGCCCCTCAGTTTACGAGCAGTACTTC. Its translation is CASSPSVYEQYF.

The chain employs TRBV12-2 and TRBJ1-5. TRBV12-2 is a pseudogene. This CDR3 spans 18 amino acids. The CDR3 here is CASRLVWGVMKGNQPQHF. For the CDR3, the DNA is TGTGCAAGTCGCTTAGTCTGGGGAGTGATGAAAGGCAATCAGCCCCAGCATTTT.

The chain combines TRBV27 with TRBJ1-2; possibly TRBD1 for D (6 bases). Trimming pared 8 bases from V and 7 bases from J, leaving 14 bases between. The CDR3 consists of 12 residues. From germline, CDR1 is MNHEY and CDR2 SMNVEV (reference sequence). CDR3 residues: CASPNRACGYTF. CDR3 in DNA: TGTGCCAGCCCAAACAGGGCGTGTGGCTACACCTTC.

The rearrangement uses TRBV4-2 and TRBJ2-7; TRBD2 aligns across 15 bases. Germline trimming cut 0 bases from V and 9 bases from J; bases unmatched to any gene: 6. The germline V gene encodes CDR1 LGHNA and CDR2 YNFKEQ. The CDR3 is made up of 16 amino acids. The CDR3 protein is CASSQDWGLAGGAQYF. The CDR3 nucleotides are TGTGCCAGCAGCCAAGATTGGGGACTAGCGGGAGGTGCGCAGTACTTC.